Included here is one T cell receptor (beta chain) sequence, with context. Which antigen it targets is not known. At one of its ends the junction is not consistent with the germline gene, which may arise from a read error. The entry originates in a study (dated by TCRdb to between 2015 and 2017). A note on the overall study: The study tested whether tumor-infiltrating Tregs in breast cancer are recruited from blood Tregs or converted in situ from other CD4+ T cell subsets. The study at large found these results: In terms of TCR gene usage, tumor memory CD4+ T cells clustered together with blood and lymph node memory CD4+ cells, as well as with lymph node naive CD4+ cells. Tumor-infiltrating Treg TCR alpha and beta sequences overlapped most with tumor naive CD4+ T cells, then with blood naive CD4+ T cells. Rather than covering whole repertoires, validation in the larger cohort was restricted to a single TCR beta V-J rearrangement.

Full-length TCR variable regions were amplified by 5' RACE PCR using constant-region reverse primers, and then by semi-nested PCR using Nested Universal Primer A. The ReliaPrep RNA Cell Miniprep System was used to extract total RNA, which was then reverse transcribed into 5'RACE-ready cDNA with the SMARTer RACE 5'/3' Kit. Multiplex adaptors were used to barcode the full-length TCR alpha and beta libraries, which were then sequenced on an Illumina MiSeq. For the original study's pipeline: For each of nine subset-tissue groups, sequencing data from the five patients were pooled, and the groups were then compared using unsupervised clustering of TCR gene usage. The Morisita-Horn index was used to calculate repertoire similarity, with shared sequences weighted according to their contribution to each repertoire. TCRdb cleaned the public reads at Q25 with fastp, built clones with MiXCR and kept in-frame beta chains. Each entry merges the rows of one CDR3 protein and shows their most common DNA and genes. The V and J calls and clone size come from TCRdb's table, not from the authors' own analysis. This sample holds over 55,000 distinct CDR3 sequences; about 28% were observed only once. The biggest ten clones account for less than 3.5% of the sample.

The germline V gene (reference sequence) specifies SSHAT as CDR1 and FNYEAQ as CDR2. From the cysteine up to the phenylalanine, the CDR3 has a length of 13 residues. The only DNA kept is the CDR3, 39 bases in frame from the first base. CD4+CD45RO+CD25- cells were isolated as memory CD4+ T cells. Tregs, naive and memory CD4+ T cells from tumor, blood and ipsilateral draining lymph nodes of about five breast cancer patients underwent full-length TCR alpha and beta sequencing. Tumor tissue and lymph nodes from ipsilateral axillary dissection were perfused with PBS, minced and digested with collagenase I and hyaluronidase. Sorted cell populations were confirmed by FACS to exceed 90% purity.

The sequence is built from TRBV7-7 and TRBJ1-3; no confident D gene assignment can be made. The TCR was taken from a female donor with breast cancer. The specimen sequenced was tumor-infiltrating memory CD4+ T cells sorted from the breast tumor. The intended sense of this specimen's cell subset or site label: memory CD4+ T cells, CD4+CD45RO+CD25-. The CDR3 loop reads CASSFGTDNTIYF. The bases read TGTGCTAGCAGCTTTGGCACTGACAACACCATATATTTT.